These 19 T cell receptor beta chains came from one sample sequenced in a study of T cell clonality in common variable immunodeficiency. General study findings and limits: In common variable immunodeficiency, TCR beta chains reportedly carried fewer deletions and N-nucleotide insertions.

TCRdb keeps only in-frame clones here, not all; method: immunoSEQ multiplex PCR. Singletons are absent from the sample, which has roughly 2,500 clones. These receptors have no identified antigens. The specimen was peripheral blood mononuclear cells. Receptor source: a human donor with common variable immunodeficiency.

This clone was detected a few times. The read ends 3 residues early relative to the CDR3; the germline J gene fills the gap. V is TRBV7-2 and J is TRBJ2-1, with 9 bases matching TRBD1. Germline assignment: CDR1 SGHTA and CDR2 FQGNSA. V lost 5 bases to trimming and J lost 3 bases; unmatched junction nucleotides: 5. There are 15 residues in the CDR3. The CDR3 loop reads CASSGGTGNYNEQFF. CDR3 DNA, as far as it was read: TGTGCCAGCAGCGGAGGGACAGGGAACTACAATGAG.

Regarding this clone: The CDR3 end is not reached by the read, which stops 3 residues before it; the germline J gene fills it in. The chain is built from TRBV19 and TRBJ2-7, with D perhaps TRBD1 or TRBD2 (5 bases each). Germline V CDR1 and CDR2: LNHDA, SQIVND (reference sequence). Trimming cost V 4 bases and J 2 bases, with 6 bases left between them. This CDR3 is built from 12 residues. CDR3 DNA (partial): TGTGCCAGTAGTAGAGGGGCCTACGAG. Its protein is CASSRGAYE. The whole CDR3 sequence reads CASSRGAYEQYF.

This clone occurred a few times. The sequence runs out 3 residues before the end of the CDR3; the remainder is reconstructed from the germline J gene. V and J are TRBV2 and TRBJ2-7, with D unclear. Looked up from germline, CDR1 is SNHLY and CDR2 is FYNNEI. With 4 bases removed from V and 5 bases from J, the gap between germline ends came to 12 bases. This CDR3 is built from 13 residues. CDR3 DNA (partial): TGTGCCAGCAGTGCAACAGTTAACCACGAG. This sequence encodes CASSATVNHE. The entire CDR3 protein reads CASSATVNHEQYF.

This clone was picked up a small number of times. The observed sequence ends 3 residues before the CDR3 terminus, with the missing tail filled in from the germline J gene. This chain joins TRBV18 and TRBJ1-2; 8 bases fit TRBD1. The germline CDR1 and CDR2 sequences are KGHSH and LQKENI. J lost 3 bases, V lost 4 bases, and 13 bases had no gene match. This CDR3 region has 17 residues. Partial CDR3 DNA: TGTGCCAGCTCACACCAATCCCCTCAGGGGGCGTACTATGGC. Amino acids: CASSHQSPQGAYYG. The CDR3 in full is CASSHQSPQGAYYGYTF.

This clone was observed a few times. The CDR3 end lies 3 residues beyond the end of the read and is filled in from the germline J gene. V usage is TRBV6-1 and J usage is TRBJ2-7; the match to TRBD1 covers 7 bases. The V gene end was trimmed by 4 bases and the J gene end by 0 bases; junction bases not matched to a gene: 0. The CDR3 spans 13 residues. CDR1 and CDR2 (germline): MNHNS, SASEGT. This CDR3 reads CASSAGGSYEQYF. CDR3 DNA, as far as it was read: TGTGCCAGCAGTGCAGGGGGCTCCTACGAG.

This clone has a handful of counts. The sequenced fragment ends 3 residues before the CDR3 boundary, so the rest is inferred from the germline J gene. The genes are TRBV7-2 and TRBJ2-1, with 10 positions matching TRBD2. Germline CDR1 is SGHTA and CDR2 is FQGNSA. Trimming cost V 5 bases and J 5 bases; bases outside gene matches: 3. The CDR3 length is 14 residues. CDR3: CASSPGLANNEQFF. CDR3 bases read: TGTGCCAGCAGCCCGGGACTAGCGAACAATGAG.

Of note for this clone: The observed sequence ends 3 residues before the CDR3 terminus, with the missing tail filled in from the germline J gene. The genes are TRBV19 and TRBJ2-1; no definite D call. Germline V CDR1 and CDR2: LNHDA, SQIVND (reference sequence). This CDR3 spans 13 amino acids. V lost 2 bases to trimming and J lost 9 bases, with 11 bases between them. CDR3 in amino acids: CASSINEVREQFF. CDR3 bases read: TGTGCCAGTAGTATAAATGAGGTTCGTGAG.

Note on this clone: Coverage ceases 3 residues before the CDR3 finishes, and the germline J gene fills in the end. The chain couples TRBV19 to TRBJ2-2; D ambiguous. V was clipped by 2 bases and J by 8 bases, with 3 bases between them. Germline CDR1 reads LNHDA; CDR2 reads SQIVND (reference sequence). CDR3 length equals 11 residues. CDR3 loop: CASSIRGELFF. The sequenced CDR3 bases are TGTGCCAGTAGTATAAGGGGGGAG.

Details on this clone: Coverage ceases 3 residues before the CDR3 finishes, and the germline J gene fills in the end. The chain uses TRBV5-1 and TRBJ2-3; no reliable D call. The V and J ends lost 3 bases and 3 bases respectively, with 14 bases between them. The germline gives CDR1 SGHRS, CDR2 YFSETQ. CDR3 length: 15 residues. The sequenced CDR3 bases are TGCGCCAGCAGCTCCCCTGGCCTGTTAACAGATACG. It translates to CASSSPGLLTDT. The CDR3 reads in full as CASSSPGLLTDTQYF. The full variable domain, completed using reference TRBV5-1 and TRBJ2-3, is KAGVTQTPRYLIKTRGQQVTLSCSPISGHRSVSWYQQTPGQGLQFLFEYFSETQRNKGNFPGRFSGRQFSNSRSEMNVSTLELGDSALYLCASSSPGLLTDTQYFGPGTRLTVL.

Notes on this clone: The read comes to an end 3 residues before the CDR3 does, leaving the germline J gene to fill in the end. V and J are TRBV18 and TRBJ2-1; D gene uncertain. Trimming removed 3 bases from V and 2 bases from J, with 17 bases in between. The CDR3 contains 17 residues. In germline, CDR1 is KGHSH, CDR2 LQKENI. CDR3 DNA, as far as it was read: TGTGCCAGCTCACCGAAGACATCACGCTCCACCTACAATGAG. Amino acid sequence: CASSPKTSRSTYNE. The full CDR3 sequence reads CASSPKTSRSTYNEQFF. Drawing the rest from reference TRBV18 and TRBJ2-1, the complete variable domain is NAGVMQNPRHLVRRRGQEARLRCSPMKGHSHVYWYRQLPEEGLKFMVYLQKENIIDESGMPKERFSAEFPKEGPSILRIQQVVRGDSAAYFCASSPKTSRSTYNEQFFGPGTRLTVL.

Worth noting for this clone: The read ends 3 residues early relative to the CDR3; the germline J gene fills the gap. The chain couples TRBV30 to TRBJ1-2, with 9 bases aligning to TRBD1. J was trimmed by 2 bases and V by 4 bases; bases with no gene match: 5. The CDR3 has 14 residues. Germline V gives CDR1 GTSNPN, CDR2 SVGIG (reference sequence). The CDR3 protein is CAWIGTGRNYGYTF. CDR3 DNA, as far as it was read: TGTGCCTGGATTGGGACAGGGAGGAACTATGGC.

This clone was recorded a few times. The CDR3 end is not reached by the read, which stops 3 residues before it; the germline J gene fills it in. This chain links TRBV20-1 with TRBJ2-3; D gene uncertain. Germline V gene lookup returns CDR1 DFQATT and CDR2 SNEGSKA (reference sequence). The CDR3 is made up of 11 amino acids. CDR3 sequence: CSARHPGTQYF. The CDR3 bases that were read are TGCAGTGCGAGGCACCCCGGGACG.

This clone appeared a few times. The CDR3 end falls 3 residues outside the read, so it is completed with the germline J gene. The chain has TRBV7-9 and TRBJ1-5, with D possibly matching TRBD1 (6 bases). The CDR3 spans 14 residues. The germline CDR1 and CDR2 sequences are SEHNR and FQNEAQ (reference sequence). The V and J ends lost 5 bases and 4 bases respectively, with 12 bases between them. This CDR3 is CASSVRDNNQPQHF. The part of the CDR3 DNA that was read is TGTGCCAGCAGCGTCCGGGACAATAATCAGCCC.

As to this clone: The CDR3 goes on 3 residues after the read ends, and that part is filled in from the germline J gene. The chain combines TRBV6-1 with TRBJ2-7; 9 nucleotides match TRBD1. The V and J ends lost 3 bases and 3 bases, in that order; junction bases with no gene match: 9. The CDR3 has 16 amino acids. Germline CDR1 is MNHNS and CDR2 is SASEGT. The CDR3: CASSEVLGQGVYEQYF. The DNA read from the CDR3 is TGTGCCAGCAGTGAGGTTTTGGGACAGGGAGTCTACGAG.

This clone was recorded a few times. The read terminates 3 residues before the CDR3 end, so the remaining end is supplied by the germline J gene. The chain has TRBV7-9 and TRBJ1-3; TRBD1 matches at 7 bases. The CDR3 consists of 13 residues. Germline V gene lookup returns CDR1 SEHNR and CDR2 FQNEAQ (reference sequence). The CDR3 protein is CASSVPLDRVIYF. The CDR3 DNA, read in part, is TGTGCCAGCAGCGTACCTCTTGACAGGGTC.

This clone was observed a handful of times. The CDR3 spells CASSYGTDSTGELFF. The sequenced part of the CDR3 DNA is TGCGCCAGCAGCTACGGGACAGACTCCACCGGGGAG. This chain links TRBV5-1 with TRBJ2-2; 7 bases are shared with TRBD1. The CDR3 end is not reached by the read, which stops 3 residues before it; the germline J gene fills it in. Germline V lookup: CDR1 SGHRS, CDR2 YFSETQ. The CDR3 is 15 residues long. V lost 3 bases, J lost 4 bases, and 6 bases stayed unmatched.

By its share, this clone is medium-sized. The read terminates 3 residues before the CDR3 end, so the remaining end is supplied by the germline J gene. The rearrangement links TRBV20-1 to TRBJ2-4; D might be TRBD2 (5 bases). The germline V gene encodes CDR1 DFQATT and CDR2 SNEGSKA (reference sequence). Trimming took 6 bases from V and 5 from J, leaving 8 bases between them. This CDR3 spans 11 amino acids. Partial CDR3 DNA: TGCAGTGCCACGAGGGAAAACATT. Translated, it gives CSATRENI. In full, the CDR3 reads CSATRENIQYF.

By share, this clone ranks as large (0.1 to 1%). The read finishes 3 residues shy of the CDR3 end, and the germline J gene is used to complete it. This chain links TRBV12-3 or TRBV12-4 with TRBJ1-5; D perhaps matches TRBD1 (6 bases). This CDR3 has 14 residues. V shed 7 bases and J shed 2 bases, with 12 bases lying between them. CDR3 loop: CASTNREGNQPQHF. The sequenced CDR3 bases are TGTGCCAGCACCAACAGGGAGGGCAATCAGCCC.

This clone was observed a handful of times. The CDR3 end falls 3 residues outside the read, so it is completed with the germline J gene. The chain recombines TRBV6-2 or TRBV6-3 with TRBJ1-5; possibly TRBD1 for D (5 bases). Germline values: CDR1 MNHEY, CDR2 SVGEGT. Trimming removed 4 bases at V and 2 bases at J, with 18 bases between. This CDR3 has 17 residues. The DNA read from the CDR3 is TGTGCCAGCAGTTTCCGTCAGGGCTACCGAGGCAATCAGCCC. Translated: CASSFRQGYRGNQP. The entire CDR3 is CASSFRQGYRGNQPQHF.